Each of the 8 T cell receptor beta chains below was sequenced from the same sample in a study of blood T cell repertoires in COVID-19. Sequenced by immunoSEQ multiplex PCR; TCRdb stores in-frame clones only, minus some. The table lists 110,000 or so clones, approximately 85% of them singletons. What was sequenced was peripheral blood. The receptors come from a man in his forties with acute or convalescent COVID-19.

This clone was detected once. The chain recombines TRBV19 with TRBJ2-7, with TRBD2 matching over 8 bases. Trimming removed 1 base from V and 0 bases from J; junction bases left unmatched: 11. This CDR3 has 18 residues. Germline V gives CDR1 LNHDA, CDR2 SQIVND (reference sequence). CDR3 sequence: CASSIGRGSGTSSYEQYF. The CDR3 nucleotides are TGTGCCAGTAGTATAGGAAGGGGTAGCGGGACCAGCTCCTACGAGCAGTACTTC. Full variable domain (missing parts from reference TRBV19 and TRBJ2-7): DGGITQSPKYLFRKEGQNVTLSCEQNLNHDAMYWYRQDPGQGLRLIYYSQIVNDFQKGDIAEGYSVSREKKESFPLTVTSAQKNPTAFYLCASSIGRGSGTSSYEQYFGPGTRLTVT.

The chain couples TRBV7-2 to TRBJ1-3; weak D call: TRBD1 (6 bases). The V and J ends lost 4 bases and 0 bases respectively, with 19 bases between them. Germline lookup yields CDR1 SGHTA and CDR2 FQGNSA. The CDR3 is made up of 18 amino acids. The CDR3 nucleotides are TGTGCCAGCAGCTGGAGGGGGGGCGACCCCTTCTCTGGAAACACCATATATTTT. This encodes CASSWRGGDPFSGNTIYF.

This chain links TRBV7-9 with TRBJ1-4, with 7 bases identical to TRBD1. Germline V gene data show CDR1 as SEHNR and CDR2 as FQNEAQ (reference sequence). The trim removed 5 bases at V and 5 bases at J, leaving 5 bases unmatched. CDR3 size: 14 residues. CDR3 protein: CASSQGQINEKLFF. CDR3 DNA: TGTGCCAGCAGCCAGGGACAGATAAATGAAAAACTGTTTTTT. Full variable domain (missing parts from reference TRBV7-9 and TRBJ1-4): DTGVSQNPRHKITKRGQNVTFRCDPISEHNRLYWYRQTLGQGPEFLTYFQNEAQLEKSRLLSDRFSAERPKGSFSTLEIQRTEQGDSAMYLCASSQGQINEKLFFGSGTQLSVL.

The chain combines TRBV27 with TRBJ2-7, with 8 bases that match TRBD1. This CDR3 has 16 amino acids. J was trimmed by 6 bases and V by 2 bases; bases with no gene match: 12. Germline V CDR1 and CDR2: MNHEY, SMNVEV (reference sequence). DNA for the CDR3: TGTGCCAGCAGTTTAATGGCGGCGGACAGGGTATCCGAGCAGTACTTC. This translates into CASSLMAADRVSEQYF.

The chain recombines TRBV12-3 or TRBV12-4 with TRBJ1-3, with 10 positions matching TRBD1. V gave up 5 bases and J gave up 6 bases; unmatched junction bases: 1. The CDR3 sequence is 13 residues long. For the CDR3, the DNA is TGTGCCAGCAGTGGGACAGGGGTAAACACCATATATTTT. Residues: CASSGTGVNTIYF.

This chain joins TRBV3-1 (or the pseudogene TRBV3-2) and TRBJ2-1, with 7 positions matching TRBD1. The germline gives CDR1 LGHDT, CDR2 YNNKEL (reference sequence). V lost 1 base and J lost 2; bases outside the gene matches: 14. This CDR3 contains 19 residues. The CDR3 region is CASSQVRYGRGSPYNEQFF. CDR3 coding DNA: TGTGCCAGCAGCCAAGTAAGGTATGGCAGGGGGAGCCCCTACAATGAGCAGTTCTTC.

The V call is TRBV19, the J call TRBJ2-3, with a weak D call TRBD2 (6 bases). Germline V CDR1 and CDR2: LNHDA, SQIVND (reference sequence). V shed 5 bases and J shed 5 bases, with 20 bases lying between them. This CDR3 comprises 16 residues. The CDR3: CASSFYRRRGGDTQYF. CDR3 bases: TGTGCCAGTAGTTTTTACCGGAGGAGGGGTGGAGATACGCAGTATTTT.

The V call is TRBV9, the J call TRBJ1-2; possibly TRBD1 for D (6 bases). Germline V gene data show CDR1 as SGDLS and CDR2 as YYNGEE. This CDR3 is built from 15 residues. V was shortened by 0 bases and J by 6 bases, with 15 bases between the two germline ends. In DNA, the CDR3 is TGTGCCAGCAGCGTAGATCCAGGGGTGGTAAATGGCTACACCTTC. This encodes CASSVDPGVVNGYTF.